Below are 11 T cell receptor beta chains sequenced from a single sample in a study of shared clonotypes between healthy human individuals. Generated by immunoSEQ multiplex PCR, the TCRdb table keeps only in-frame clones and is missing some. The sample includes about 2 million clones, over 85% of them seen just once. The source material was naive CD4+ T cells sorted from blood. The subset is: CD45RA+ positively selected. The source is a man between 18 and 29 years old in good health.

The CDR3 protein is CASSHDNGYEQYF. The DNA for the CDR3 is TGCGCCAGCAGCCATGACAATGGATACGAGCAGTACTTC. The chain is built from TRBV4-3 and TRBJ2-7; D gene uncertain. Trimming left V 3 bases short and J 4 bases short, with 10 bases between. This CDR3 has 13 residues. Germline V gene sequence: CDR1 LGHNA, CDR2 YSLEER.

The count of this clone is one. The gene calls are TRBV7-9 and TRBJ2-5, with D possibly called TRBD1 or TRBD2 (5 bases each). The CDR3 is 15 residues long. V was trimmed by 6 bases and J by 5 bases, leaving 19 bases between them. Germline V lookup: CDR1 SEHNR, CDR2 FQNEAQ (reference sequence). CDR3 residues: CASRRLPGPAETQYF. The DNA for the CDR3 is TGTGCCAGCAGGCGCTTACCGGGACCGGCGGAGACCCAGTACTTC.

This sequence joins TRBV2 and TRBJ1-4; the D gene is possibly TRBD1 (5 bases). The V gene lost 7 bases and the J gene lost 1 base, with 13 bases spanning the gap. Germline CDR1 is SNHLY and CDR2 is FYNNEI. The CDR3 covers 15 residues. CDR3 coding DNA: TGTGCCAGCATTGGGGCAGGGAGAACTAATGAAAAACTGTTTTTT. This sequence encodes CASIGAGRTNEKLFF.

The chain recombines TRBV7-8 with TRBJ1-1; D is possibly TRBD1 (5 bases). The V gene's germline CDR1 is SGHVS and CDR2 FQNEAQ. V was shortened by 3 bases and J by 7 bases, with 6 bases between the two germline ends. The CDR3 consists of 11 residues. The CDR3 region is CASSLQGEAFF. CDR3 DNA sequence: TGTGCCAGCAGCTTGCAGGGTGAAGCTTTCTTT.

This chain connects TRBV4-1 to TRBJ2-1; the D gene is possibly TRBD2 (6 bases). The V end lost 4 bases, the J end lost 8 bases, and 12 bases lay between the germline ends. This CDR3 contains 13 residues. Germline-derived CDR1 and CDR2 are MGHRA and YSYEKL. The CDR3 loop is CASSRRLGHEQFF. CDR3 coding DNA: TGCGCCAGCAGCCGGCGACTAGGACATGAGCAGTTCTTC.

V usage is TRBV12-5 and J usage is TRBJ1-1; D is undetermined. With 2 bases removed from V and 5 bases from J, the gap between germline ends came to 9 bases. Germline V CDR1 and CDR2: LGHNT, FRNRAP. The CDR3 is made up of 13 amino acids. Here the CDR3 DNA reads TGTGCTAGTGGTTTGCCCCCTCGGACTGAAGCTTTCTTT. Protein: CASGLPPRTEAFF.

The DNA of the CDR3 is TGCGCCAGCAGCCTCGAACGGGGGGGCGAGCAGTACTTC. Its translation: CASSLERGGEQYF. The chain joins TRBV5-1 to TRBJ2-7; 8 positions agree with TRBD2. The V gene end was trimmed by 4 bases and the J gene end by 6 bases; junction bases not matched to a gene: 6. Germline V gene sequence: CDR1 SGHRS, CDR2 YFSETQ. The CDR3 spans 13 residues.

The chain recombines TRBV6-5 with TRBJ2-1, with 9 bases that match TRBD2. J lost 4 bases, V lost 2 bases, and 3 bases had no gene match. This CDR3 has 15 residues. Germline lookup yields CDR1 MNHEY and CDR2 SVGAGI. Here the CDR3 DNA reads TGTGCCAGCAGTTACGCGGGAGGGATATACAATGAGCAGTTCTTC. Its translation: CASSYAGGIYNEQFF.

As for this clone: The identical CDR3 is also encoded by other nucleotide sequences in the sample. The J gene is TRBJ1-4, the V gene TRBV18; D call uncertain. Trimming shortened V by 3 bases and J by 4 bases, and 3 bases separated the two germline ends. The CDR3 sequence is 12 residues long. Germline V gene lookup returns CDR1 KGHSH and CDR2 LQKENI. The CDR3 nucleotides read TGTGCCAGCTCACCGCTTAATGAAAAACTGTTTTTT. The encoded protein is CASSPLNEKLFF.

Worth noting for this clone: Within the sample, other DNA sequences also encode this same CDR3. The chain combines TRBV28 with TRBJ1-2; 9 bases map to TRBD1. Germline lookup yields CDR1 MDHEN and CDR2 SYDVKM. The ends lost 2 bases at V and 4 bases at J; junction bases unmatched: 2. The CDR3 length is 14 residues. The DNA of the CDR3 is TGTGCCAGCAGTTTAGGGACAGGGAGCTATGGCTACACCTTC. It specifies CASSLGTGSYGYTF.

The V call is TRBV6-5, the J call TRBJ2-5; D is unclear. This CDR3 spans 16 amino acids. The germline CDR1 and CDR2 sequences are MNHEY and SVGAGI. Between the trimmed V and J ends, which lost 0 bases and 5 bases, there was a span of 16 bases. CDR3 nucleotides: TGTGCCAGCAGTTACTCGAATAATCCGGGCCTGGAGACCCAGTACTTC. Translated, it gives CASSYSNNPGLETQYF.